The sequence of this TCR beta chain was determined in a study of blood T cell repertoires in COVID-19. Study details: There were acute and convalescent COVID-19 samples, and they came from the United States, Italy and Spain. From T cells, B-cell-depleted T cells, or PBMCs came the material, which was cDNA or gDNA.

Germline CDR1 is LGHDT and CDR2 is YNNKEL (reference sequence). The V gene lost 5 bases and the J gene lost 1 base, with 9 bases spanning the gap. The CDR3 is 13 amino acids. Authors' methods: It was from reference gene primer amplification that nucleated cell counts were estimated. The data were produced by immunoSEQ multiplex PCR, yet TCRdb's version contains in-frame clones alone and is incomplete. V, J and clone size are taken as reported in that table, and D and trimming were inferred from the DNA itself. The sample holds over 75,000 clones, roughly 88% seen once. The receptor's source is a human donor in a cohort sampled during active COVID-19. V is TRBV3-1 (or the pseudogene TRBV3-2) and J is TRBJ2-7; possible D gene TRBD2, 5 bases. Sequenced sample: peripheral blood. CDR3: CASSVRGSYEQYF. Here the CDR3 DNA reads TGTGCCAGCAGCGTCCGGGGTTCCTACGAGCAGTACTTC.